A selection of T cell receptor beta chains follows, all from one sample in a study of CD8 T cells in Susac syndrome. One entry per CDR3 protein, called by TCRdb with MiXCR from the immunoSEQ multiplex PCR reads. The top ten clones hold around 0.12% of a sample with 250,000 to 300,000 distinct CDR3 sequences, 70% to 90% of them seen once. The sample taken for sequencing was CD8+ T cells from PBMCs. The receptor source for this set is a human donor with multiple sclerosis. CDR3s include the opening cysteine and the closing phenylalanine or tryptophan. A D gene is named only where the DNA matches it firmly. Rows may omit the clone size; those that give it use once, few, many or a size class.

TRBV7-9	TRBJ2-3	TRBD2	-	TGTGCCAGCAGCTCCTGGACTAGCGGGAGGGTGGCAGATACGCAGTATTTT	CASSSWTSGRVADTQYF
TRBV6-2/TRBV6-3	TRBJ2-5	-	few	TGTGCCAGCAGCTCTCGAGGAGAGACCCAGTACTTC	CASSSRGETQYF
TRBV12-3/TRBV12-4	TRBJ2-2	TRBD2	-	TGTGCCAGCAGCCTGGGACTAGTCCCCGGGGAGCTGTTTTTT	CASSLGLVPGELFF
TRBV7-6	TRBJ2-7	TRBD2	-	TGTGCCAGCAGCTTAGATTCGGAGGTTGGGCTAGCGGGAGACGAGCAGTACTTC	CASSLDSEVGLAGDEQYF
TRBV24-1	TRBJ2-2	-	-	TGTGCCACGTATGCTAGCGACACCGGGGAGCTGTTTTTT	CATYASDTGELFF
TRBV6-1	TRBJ2-1	TRBD1	-	TGTGCCAGCAGCCTACAGGGGGCTCACCGAGTTTCCTACAATGAGCAGTTCTTC	CASSLQGAHRVSYNEQFF
TRBV27	TRBJ2-1	TRBD2	-	TGTGCCAGCAGTGACACTAGCGGGGGATACAATGAGCAGTTCTTC	CASSDTSGGYNEQFF
TRBV4-1	TRBJ1-5	-	-	TGCGCCAGCAGCCAAGATAAGGCAGTATTATTGAGCAATCAGCCCCAGCATTTT	CASSQDKAVLLSNQPQHF
TRBV28	TRBJ2-7	TRBD2	-	TGTGCCAGCAGTTTAAGCCTAGCGGGAGACGGATACGAGCAGTACTTC	CASSLSLAGDGYEQYF
TRBV28	TRBJ2-1	TRBD2	-	TGTGCCAGCAGCCCCCCCTTAGCGGGAAACAAGGATGAGCAGTTCTTC	CASSPPLAGNKDEQFF
TRBV28	TRBJ2-7	-	-	TGTGCCAGCAGTTTGGTTCGGGGCAGCCCCTACGAGCAGTACTTC	CASSLVRGSPYEQYF
TRBV11-2	TRBJ1-1	-	-	TGTGCCAGCAGCTACAATTCAGGGGAGGGTTGGACTGAAGCTTTCTTT	CASSYNSGEGWTEAFF
TRBV5-1	TRBJ1-2	-	-	TGCGCCAGCAGCACAAGGCCAACGGGATCTAACTATGGCTACACCTTC	CASSTRPTGSNYGYTF
TRBV20-1	TRBJ1-1	TRBD1	-	TGCAGTGCTAGACAGCGGGACAGGGTGAACACTGAAGCTTTCTTT	CSARQRDRVNTEAFF
TRBV9	TRBJ2-1	TRBD2	-	TGTGCCAGCAGCGGTAGCGGGAACTCCTACAATGAGCAGTTCTTC	CASSGSGNSYNEQFF
TRBV5-1	TRBJ2-2	-	-	TGCGCCAGCAGCTTGGTTCTCGATGGTCAGAGTAACACCGGGGAGCTGTTTTTT	CASSLVLDGQSNTGELFF
TRBV29-1	TRBJ1-2	-	-	TGCAGCGTTGGGGACATTAATAACTATGGCTACACCTTC	CSVGDINNYGYTF
TRBV19	TRBJ1-1	-	-	TGTGCCAGTAGGACGAAAGGTGGTAGTAACACTGAAGCTTTCTTT	CASRTKGGSNTEAFF
TRBV30	TRBJ1-2	TRBD1	-	TGTGCCTGGAGTTCGGAGGGGACAGCGGTCCGCTATGGCTACACCTTC	CAWSSEGTAVRYGYTF
TRBV27	TRBJ1-2	-	-	TGTGCCAGCACCGACCCAGGGCTGGGTGGCTACACCTTC	CASTDPGLGGYTF
TRBV7-8	TRBJ2-3	-	-	TGTGCCAGCAGCTTAGCCCCCGGGACAGGGACGGTAGCGGGAGCAGCGTCAGATACGCAGTATTTT	CASSLAPGTGTVAGAASDTQYF
TRBV27	TRBJ2-7	TRBD2	-	TGTGCCAGCAGCCACCTAGGGCGGGAGGTTTGGGAGCAGTACTTC	CASSHLGREVWEQYF
TRBV9	TRBJ2-7	-	-	TGTGCCAGCAGCGTAGGGGGAGGGGGTAACGAGCAGTACTTC	CASSVGGGGNEQYF
TRBV7-9	TRBJ1-2	TRBD1	-	TGTGCCAGCAGCCAACAGGGGCAATTCTATGGCTACACCTTC	CASSQQGQFYGYTF
TRBV10-2	TRBJ2-3	-	-	TGCGCCAGCAGTGGGAGGTCTAGAGTTGATACGCAGTATTTT	CASSGRSRVDTQYF
TRBV7-9	TRBJ2-7	TRBD2	-	TGTGCCAGCAGCCCAGCGGGAGGCCTTAGAAACTACGAGCAGTACTTC	CASSPAGGLRNYEQYF
TRBV5-4	TRBJ2-7	-	-	TGTGCCAGCAGGACCCTAGGAGGACCGCCCTACGAGCAGTACTTC	CASRTLGGPPYEQYF
TRBV7-6	TRBJ2-5	-	-	TGTGCCAGCAGCTCCCGCTCTTTACAAGAGACCCAGTACTTC	CASSSRSLQETQYF
TRBV7-9	TRBJ2-7	-	-	TGTGCCAGCAGCTTGACCGACAAGGACGAGCAGTACTTC	CASSLTDKDEQYF
TRBV28	TRBJ2-1	-	-	TGTGCCAGCAGTTTATATGGAGGGCTGACTGAGCAGTTCTTC	CASSLYGGLTEQFF
TRBV7-7	TRBJ2-7	-	-	TGTGCTAGCAGCTACGGACCACAGAACGAGCAGTACTTC	CASSYGPQNEQYF
TRBV5-1	TRBJ2-2	TRBD1	-	TGCGCCAGCAACGGGGACAGGGCCGGGGAGCTGTTTTTT	CASNGDRAGELFF
TRBV7-8	TRBJ1-2	-	few	TGTGCCAGCAGCCCATCTACGTCTGGGGGCTACACCTTC	CASSPSTSGGYTF
TRBV7-8	TRBJ2-1	-	-	TGTGCCAGCAGCCCAGGGGCTTTCGCCCACAGCTCCTACAATGAGCAGTTCTTC	CASSPGAFAHSSYNEQFF
TRBV11-2	TRBJ1-3	TRBD1	-	TGTGCCAGCACCCTTTTACGACGGGACAGGGGGAGAAACACCATATATTTT	CASTLLRRDRGRNTIYF
TRBV5-1	TRBJ1-4	-	-	TGCGCCAGCAGCTTGGGTTTCGTCGACACCAGAGCAACTAATGAAAAACTGTTTTTT	CASSLGFVDTRATNEKLFF
TRBV12-3/TRBV12-4	TRBJ2-1	TRBD2	-	TGTGCCAGCAGTTGGACTAGCGGAATGATACAGTTCTTC	CASSWTSGMIQFF
TRBV7-9	TRBJ2-2	TRBD2	-	TGTGCCAGCAGCCTGACTAGCCGTACCGGGGAGCTGTTTTTT	CASSLTSRTGELFF
TRBV6-1	TRBJ1-1	-	-	TGTGCCAGCAGTGAAATCCCAGGGGCAATGAACACTGAAGCTTTCTTT	CASSEIPGAMNTEAFF
TRBV15	TRBJ2-7	TRBD2	-	TGTGCCACCAGCAGAGATTATCGGCTAGCGGCATACTACGAGCAGTACTTC	CATSRDYRLAAYYEQYF
TRBV2	TRBJ1-1	-	-	TGTGCCAGTCAGGGTGGGGGCACTGAAGCTTTCTTT	CASQGGGTEAFF
TRBV7-6	TRBJ2-7	-	few	TGTGCCAGCAGCTTAGAACACCGGTACGAGCAGTACTTC	CASSLEHRYEQYF
TRBV25-1	TRBJ2-7	-	-	TGTGCCAGCAGTGAATGGCAGCTAGACCTCTACGAGCAGTACTTC	CASSEWQLDLYEQYF
TRBV6-1	TRBJ1-1	-	-	TGTGCCAGCAGTTTCCGGACGGACGGAACTGAAGCTTTCTTT	CASSFRTDGTEAFF
TRBV9	TRBJ2-4	TRBD2	-	TGTGCCAGCAGCGTGGGACTAGCGGCTCCCCGCGGCAAAAACATTCAGTACTTC	CASSVGLAAPRGKNIQYF
TRBV5-1	TRBJ2-7	-	-	TGCGCCAGCAGCTTGGACGTCCGAACGGGGGTGGGGTACGAGCAGTACTTC	CASSLDVRTGVGYEQYF
TRBV9	TRBJ2-1	-	few	TGTGCCAGCAGCCGTAGAGGGAATGAGCAGTTCTTC	CASSRRGNEQFF
TRBV7-9	TRBJ1-2	-	-	TGTGCCAGCAGCCCTGACCCTTTGGGCTACACCTTC	CASSPDPLGYTF
TRBV7-9	TRBJ2-5	TRBD2	-	TGTGCCAGCAGCTTGGAACTAGCGGGGGAGACCCAGTACTTC	CASSLELAGETQYF
TRBV4-1	TRBJ2-7	-	-	TGCGCCAGCAGCCGCACCTCCGGGACAAACCAAATCTACGAGCAGTACTTC	CASSRTSGTNQIYEQYF
TRBV19	TRBJ2-7	-	once	TGTGCCAGTAGTATGGGGGCCTACGAGCAGTACTTC	CASSMGAYEQYF
TRBV11-2	TRBJ2-7	-	-	TGTGCCAGCAGCCGGACAGGGGCTGGTAGCGGGAGTGGATACGAGCAGTACTTC	CASSRTGAGSGSGYEQYF
TRBV6-5	TRBJ2-7	TRBD1	-	TGTGCCAGCAGTTACCTTGACGGTGCAGGGGGCGTCCCCTACGAGCAGTACTTC	CASSYLDGAGGVPYEQYF
TRBV19	TRBJ1-5	-	-	TGTGCCAGTAGTATAAGAACAGTAAATGGCAATCAGCCCCAGCATTTT	CASSIRTVNGNQPQHF
TRBV7-2	TRBJ2-7	-	few	TGTGCCAGCAGCGCGGGGCTCCTCTACGAGCAGTACTTC	CASSAGLLYEQYF